A selection of T cell receptor beta chains follows, all from one sample in a study of blood T cell repertoires in COVID-19. The assay was immunoSEQ multiplex PCR, and TCRdb's table has in-frame clones only and misses some. The top ten hold about 1.6% of the sample, which has roughly 250,000 clones, around 86% seen once. The sequenced sample was PBMCs or T cells enriched from blood (not recorded which). These receptors were taken from a woman in her 50s who had recovered from COVID-19. The CDR3 runs from the conserved cysteine through the conserved F or W. D genes are given only for firm matches. Clone size is not always given. Where it is, it says once, few, many or a class for expanded clones.

>NA|TRBJ1-4|TRBV5-3|NA
TGTGCCAGAAGCTTGGTGTCAGGGGATGAAAAACTGTTTTTT
CARSLVSGDEKLFF
>TRBD1|TRBJ1-1|TRBV24-1|few
TGTGCCACCAGTGATGCCGGACAGGTGAACACTGAAGCTTTCTTT
CATSDAGQVNTEAFF
>NA|TRBJ1-6|TRBV1|NA
TGCACCAGCACAGCCTATATACGCGGACAGGGCGATAATTCACCCCTCCACTTT
CTSTAYIRGQGDNSPLHF
>NA|TRBJ2-7|TRBV7-2|NA
TGTGCCAGCAGCCCGTCGACGGGGAACCACGAGCAGTACTTC
CASSPSTGNHEQYF
>TRBD1|TRBJ2-7|TRBV7-6|NA
TGTGCCAGCAGCCTATCGGACAGGTACGAGCAGTACTTC
CASSLSDRYEQYF
>NA|TRBJ1-1|TRBV9|NA
TGTGCCAGCAGCGTCTCGGGACAGAACACTGAAGCTTTCTTT
CASSVSGQNTEAFF
>TRBD1|TRBJ2-7|TRBV28|NA
TGTGCCAGCAGTTTTGGTGGACAGGGGCGATTCTACGAGCAGTACTTC
CASSFGGQGRFYEQYF
>NA|TRBJ2-7|TRBV6-6|NA
TGTGCCAGCACCAAGGAGGGCGCCCGTGGCGAGCAGTACTTC
CASTKEGARGEQYF
>TRBD2|TRBJ2-7|TRBV5-8|few
TGTGCCAGCAGCTCCTGGACTAGCGGGAGGGTGCAGTACTTC
CASSSWTSGRVQYF
>NA|TRBJ1-5|TRBV10-3|NA
TGTGCCACCCGTGATTTGGAGGCCCAGCATTTT
CATRDLEAQHF
>NA|TRBJ1-1|TRBV4-3|NA
TGCGCCAGCAGCCAAGCAAGAACCTATCCTGGTGCTTTCTTT
CASSQARTYPGAFF
>TRBD2|TRBJ2-2|TRBV10-3|few
TGTGCCATCAGTGAGTACGGGACTACGAACACCGGGGAGCTGTTTTTT
CAISEYGTTNTGELFF
>NA|TRBJ2-3|TRBV7-9|NA
TGTGCCAGCAGCCAAAACCCCAGGGGGGTCACAGATACGCAGTATTTT
CASSQNPRGVTDTQYF
>NA|TRBJ2-7|TRBV10-2|NA
TGCGCCAGCACCGACAGAAACTACGAGCAGTACTTC
CASTDRNYEQYF
>TRBD1|TRBJ2-2|TRBV5-6|NA
TGTGCCAGCAGCTCGACGGGACAGCTGAACACCGGGGAGCTGTTTTTT
CASSSTGQLNTGELFF
>NA|TRBJ2-7|TRBV2|NA
TGTGCCAGCAGTGTGCAGGGAAGCTCCTACGAGCAGTACTTC
CASSVQGSSYEQYF
>TRBD1|TRBJ1-1|TRBV19|few
TGTGCCAGTAGTATAGTCCCCAGGGGGGATGCTTTCTTT
CASSIVPRGDAFF
>NA|TRBJ2-7|TRBV29-1|once
TGCAGCGTCAAAACGAGACTTGGCTACGAGCAGTACTTC
CSVKTRLGYEQYF
>NA|TRBJ1-1|TRBV19|NA
TGTGCCAGTAGTGCATCCAGGGGTCAAACTGAAGCTTTCTTT
CASSASRGQTEAFF
>TRBD1|TRBJ1-4|TRBV14|once
TGTGCCAGCAGCCCGGCGGAACCAGGGGGTGAAAAACTGTTTTTT
CASSPAEPGGEKLFF
>TRBD1|TRBJ2-5|TRBV10-3|NA
TGTGCCATCAGGGGGACAGCAAGACAAGAGACCCAGTACTTC
CAIRGTARQETQYF
>TRBD2|TRBJ2-3|TRBV7-2|NA
TGTGCCAGCAACCCATGGCGGGGGGGAGATACGCAGTATTTT
CASNPWRGGDTQYF
>NA|TRBJ2-7|TRBV6-5|NA
TGTGCCAGCAAGTCGGGGGTCAGAACCTACGAGCAGTACTTC
CASKSGVRTYEQYF
>NA|TRBJ2-1|TRBV28|NA
TGTGCCAGCAGTTTGCAAGTGCTTAGATACAATGAGCAGTTCTTC
CASSLQVLRYNEQFF
>TRBD1|TRBJ1-2|TRBV4-1|NA
TGCGCCAGCAGCCAACTAGGGACAGGTTATAACTATGGCTACACCTTC
CASSQLGTGYNYGYTF
>NA|TRBJ2-3|TRBV7-2|NA
TGTGCCAGCAGCCTCGTCGGGACTGCTAGCGCAGATACGCAGTATTTT
CASSLVGTASADTQYF
>TRBD1|TRBJ1-2|TRBV7-9|NA
TGTGCCAGCAGCTTAAGTGACAGGGACTCGAATGGCTACACCTTC
CASSLSDRDSNGYTF
>TRBD2|TRBJ2-2|TRBV28|NA
TGTGCCAGCAGGACTAGCGGGGGTATGCCCGGGGAGCTGTTTTTT
CASRTSGGMPGELFF
>TRBD2|TRBJ2-3|TRBV2|NA
TGTGCCAGCAGGGATAAGGGACTAGTGAGCACAGATACGCAGTATTTT
CASRDKGLVSTDTQYF
>NA|TRBJ2-1|TRBV5-4|once
TGTGCCGGAACAGGGTTTCAGCAGTTCTTC
CAGTGFQQFF
>NA|TRBJ2-1|TRBV5-1|NA
TGCGCCAGCAGCTTAAGATACCCGGGCTCAGGGCAGAATGAGCAGTTCTTC
CASSLRYPGSGQNEQFF
>NA|TRBJ2-7|TRBV2|once
TGTGCCAGCAGTGAAATTGGCGGCTTCAGCTACGAGCAGTACTTC
CASSEIGGFSYEQYF
>TRBD2|TRBJ2-7|TRBV2|once
TGTGCCAGCACGGACCCAGCGGGGGGTTACGAGCAGTACTTC
CASTDPAGGYEQYF
>TRBD1|TRBJ1-3|TRBV23-1|NA
TGCGCCAGCAGTCATCAAACAGGGGGTTTCTCTGGAAACACCATATATTTT
CASSHQTGGFSGNTIYF
>NA|TRBJ2-1|TRBV2|NA
TGTGCCAGCAGCTCCTCGTCGGGAAACGAGCAGTTCTTC
CASSSSSGNEQFF
>NA|TRBJ2-1|TRBV5-1|once
TGCGCCAGCAGCTCCGGTGTACCAGGCGATGAGCAGTTCTTC
CASSSGVPGDEQFF
>NA|TRBJ1-1|TRBV7-9|NA
TGTGCCAGCTCGCCAAGGGGGGGCAGGAACACTGAAGCTTTCTTT
CASSPRGGRNTEAFF
>TRBD2|TRBJ2-7|TRBV10-1|NA
TGCGCCAGCAGTGAGTATCCGGGAGGGCCTTACGAGCAGTACTTC
CASSEYPGGPYEQYF
>NA|TRBJ1-1|TRBV7-8|NA
TGTGCCAGCAGCTGGGAGGGATGGAACACTGAAGCTTTCTTT
CASSWEGWNTEAFF
>NA|TRBJ1-5|TRBV30|few
TGTGCCTGGAGTAAGAGTGTAGCCCCCAATCAGCCCCAGCATTTT
CAWSKSVAPNQPQHF
>TRBD2|TRBJ2-7|TRBV2|NA
TGTGCCAGCAGTGAAAACCTAGCGGGAGCGAGGGAGCAGTACTTC
CASSENLAGAREQYF
>NA|TRBJ1-2|TRBV14|NA
TGTGCCAGCAGCCAAGTGCGGGAAGGTGGCTACACCTTC
CASSQVREGGYTF